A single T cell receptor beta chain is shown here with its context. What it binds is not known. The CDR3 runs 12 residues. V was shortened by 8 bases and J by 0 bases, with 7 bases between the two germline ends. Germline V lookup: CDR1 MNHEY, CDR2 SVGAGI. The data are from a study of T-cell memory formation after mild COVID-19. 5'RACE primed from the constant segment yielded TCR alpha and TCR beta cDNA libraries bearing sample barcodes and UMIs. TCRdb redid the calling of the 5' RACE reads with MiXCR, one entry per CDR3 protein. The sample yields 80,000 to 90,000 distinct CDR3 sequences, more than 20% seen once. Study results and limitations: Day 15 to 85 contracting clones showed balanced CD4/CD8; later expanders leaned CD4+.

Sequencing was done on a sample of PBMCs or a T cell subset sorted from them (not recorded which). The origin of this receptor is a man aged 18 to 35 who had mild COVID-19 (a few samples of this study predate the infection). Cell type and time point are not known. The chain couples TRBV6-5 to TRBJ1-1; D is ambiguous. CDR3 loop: CASGKMNTEAFF. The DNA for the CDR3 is TGTGCCAGCGGCAAGATGAACACTGAAGCTTTCTTT.